Listed here are 25 T cell receptor beta chains from one sample, sequenced in a study of shared clonotypes between healthy human individuals. Terminally differentiated effector memory CD45RA+ cells were excluded by CCR7 positive selection of CD45RO-negative cells. This table comes from immunoSEQ multiplex PCR, and its TCRdb copy is limited to in-frame clones, with some not included. Among about 1,900,000 clones listed, about 95% were seen once. Sequencing was done on a sample of naive CD8+ T cells sorted from blood. The receptors were sampled from a man younger than 35 in good health.

The V and J genes are TRBV7-8 and TRBJ2-7; D is perhaps TRBD1 (6 bases). CDR3 size: 14 residues. The V end was cut by 8 bases, the J end by 6 bases, with 20 bases between. The germline gives CDR1 SGHVS, CDR2 FQNEAQ. The DNA of the CDR3 is TGTGCCAGCTGGGGAAGGGGACAACGCCTCGAGCAGTACTTC. Translation: CASWGRGQRLEQYF.

There are a few counts of this clone. In nucleotides, the CDR3 is TGTGCCAGCAGCCCGGGAGGGGCCGAGCAGTACTTC. This gives the protein CASSPGGAEQYF. The chain carries TRBV7-2 and TRBJ2-7, with 8 positions matching TRBD2. Per germline, CDR1 SGHTA and CDR2 FQGNSA. The CDR3 spans 12 residues. The junction had 3 bases not matched to a gene; V was cut back by 5 bases and J by 6 bases.

The V call is TRBV28, the J call TRBJ2-7; TRBD2 matches 11 bases. This CDR3 region has 16 residues. Germline V gives CDR1 MDHEN, CDR2 SYDVKM. The V gene end was trimmed by 6 bases and the J gene end by 0 bases; junction bases not matched to a gene: 7. The CDR3 sequence is CASSRTTSGSSYEQYF. The CDR3 bases are TGTGCCAGCAGCCGAACCACTAGCGGGAGCTCCTACGAGCAGTACTTC.

This clone was observed a single time. The V call is TRBV2, the J call TRBJ1-1; D call uncertain. The CDR3 has 12 residues. Per the germline V gene, CDR1 is SNHLY and CDR2 is FYNNEI. The V gene lost 6 bases and the J gene lost 6 bases, with 11 bases spanning the gap. The CDR3 here is CASSHGRPEAFF. The CDR3 DNA sequence: TGTGCCAGCAGCCATGGGAGGCCTGAAGCTTTCTTT.

The gene calls are TRBV4-3 and TRBJ2-7; the D is unclear. The V and J ends lost 0 bases and 4 bases respectively, with 7 bases between them. The CDR3 runs to 13 residues. Germline lookup yields CDR1 LGHNA and CDR2 YSLEER. CDR3: CASSQDGQYEQYF. For the CDR3, the DNA is TGCGCCAGCAGCCAAGATGGGCAGTACGAGCAGTACTTC.

The genes are TRBV10-1 and TRBJ2-1; 10 nucleotides align to TRBD2. The CDR3 totals 15 residues. CDR1 is WNHNN, CDR2 SYGVQD, per germline (reference sequence). V was pared by 4 bases and J by 3 bases, with 3 bases of the junction left unmatched. The CDR3 is CASSAGLADYNEQFF. The DNA of the CDR3 is TGCGCCAGCAGTGCAGGACTAGCGGACTACAATGAGCAGTTCTTC.

The chain employs TRBV28 and TRBJ2-5; maybe TRBD1 (6 bases). This CDR3 has 15 residues. Germline lookup yields CDR1 MDHEN and CDR2 SYDVKM. Trimming took off 4 bases at V and 3 bases at J, with 15 bases between the two ends. This chain's CDR3 is CASSYNPTGEETQYF. The CDR3, as DNA: TGTGCCAGCAGTTACAACCCGACAGGAGAAGAGACCCAGTACTTC.

This sequence joins TRBV28 and TRBJ2-2, with a weak D call TRBD1 (5 bases). The CDR3 contains 13 residues. Trimming stripped 4 bases from V and 4 bases from J, with 7 bases between. Germline V CDR1 and CDR2: MDHEN, SYDVKM. The CDR3 DNA reads TGTGCCAGCAGTTCCGACAGCACCGGGGAGCTGTTTTTT. Translation: CASSSDSTGELFF.

The chain joins TRBV27 to TRBJ2-1; 7 bases map to TRBD1. Germline CDR1 reads MNHEY; CDR2 reads SMNVEV (reference sequence). V trimming: 6 bases; J trimming: 3 bases; junction bases outside the gene matches: 8. CDR3 length equals 15 residues. For the CDR3, the DNA is TGTGCCAGCAGCCCCGTTGGACAGGTCTACAATGAGCAGTTCTTC. Its protein product is CASSPVGQVYNEQFF.

The genes are TRBV7-9 and TRBJ2-5; D not resolved. Trimming removed 6 bases from V and 5 bases from J, with 19 bases in between. Per germline, CDR1 SEHNR and CDR2 FQNEAQ (reference sequence). The CDR3 is 15 amino acids. The CDR3 DNA reads TGTGCCAGCAGGGCCGAGGAAGGCCATTCTGAGACCCAGTACTTC. Translated, it gives CASRAEEGHSETQYF.

J is TRBJ2-3 and V is TRBV5-6, with 8 bases fitting TRBD2. CDR3 length: 16 amino acids. Germline-derived CDR1 and CDR2 are SGHDT and YYEEEE. V was clipped by 2 bases and J by 1 base; unmatched bases: 6. The CDR3 nucleotides read TGTGCCAGCAGCTTCCTAACTAGCGGAGGCACAGATACGCAGTATTTT. This sequence encodes CASSFLTSGGTDTQYF.

The chain links TRBV27 to TRBJ2-3; D is possibly TRBD1 (6 bases). The CDR3 extends over 15 amino acids. Germline V gene sequence: CDR1 MNHEY, CDR2 SMNVEV (reference sequence). V lost 4 bases and J lost 2, with 13 bases in between. CDR3 in amino acids: CASSSVGADTDTQYF. CDR3 nucleotide sequence: TGTGCCAGCAGTTCAGTGGGGGCTGACACAGATACGCAGTATTTT.

This sequence joins TRBV21-1 and TRBJ1-2; the table calls TRBD1, which could not be checked here. TRBV21-1 corresponds to a pseudogene. The CDR3 totals 11 residues. CDR3 region: CADGTVDGYTF. The CDR3 DNA reads TGTGCTGATGGGACAGTGGACGGCTACACCTTC.

The chain recombines TRBV7-9 with TRBJ2-5, with 8 bases fitting TRBD2. With V trimmed by 2 bases and J by 2 bases, 4 bases remained unmatched. Germline CDR1 and CDR2: SEHNR and FQNEAQ (reference sequence). The CDR3 is made up of 15 amino acids. Written as DNA, the CDR3 is TGTGCCAGCAGCTTATTTGCTAGCGGGCAAGAGACCCAGTACTTC. As protein: CASSLFASGQETQYF.

This clone was picked up one time. The chain combines TRBV25-1 with TRBJ2-5; D not resolved. CDR1 and CDR2 (germline): MGHDK, SYGVNS. The V gene lost 6 bases and the J gene lost 1 base, with 9 bases spanning the gap. The CDR3 sequence is 13 residues long. This CDR3 reads CASRHPTQETQYF. The CDR3 DNA is TGTGCCAGCAGGCACCCCACCCAAGAGACCCAGTACTTC. The full variable domain, completed using reference TRBV25-1 and TRBJ2-5, is EADIYQTPRYLVIGTGKKITLECSQTMGHDKMYWYQQDPGMELHLIHYSYGVNSTEKGDLSSESTVSRIRTEHFPLTLESARPSHTSQYLCASRHPTQETQYFGPGTRLLVL.

This clone was recorded once. The chain combines TRBV7-2 with TRBJ1-2, with D perhaps TRBD1 (5 bases). CDR3 length: 17 amino acids. V was cut by 0 bases and J by 0 bases, with 14 bases left in between. Germline-derived CDR1 and CDR2 are SGHTA and FQGNSA. The CDR3 DNA reads as TGTGCCAGCAGCTTAGCGCATCAGGGAGGGCCTAACTATGGCTACACCTTC. Translated: CASSLAHQGGPNYGYTF.

The chain is built from TRBV30 and TRBJ2-2; 7 bases fit TRBD2. J gave up 2 bases and V 1 base, and 4 bases lay outside the gene matches. Germline assignment: CDR1 GTSNPN and CDR2 SVGIG (reference sequence). CDR3 size: 15 residues. DNA for the CDR3: TGTGCCTGGAGTGCAGCGGGGCTTAACACCGGGGAGCTGTTTTTT. Translating it yields CAWSAAGLNTGELFF.

This clone came up once. J is TRBJ2-5 and V is TRBV29-1; 7 bases line up with TRBD1. CDR3 length: 14 amino acids. V shed 1 base and J 1 base; nucleotides not matched to a gene: 3. Germline CDR1 is SQVTM and CDR2 is ANQGSEA. Here the CDR3 DNA reads TGCAGCGTTGAAGGAGGGGACAGCCAAGAGACCCAGTACTTC. This sequence encodes CSVEGGDSQETQYF.

The chain is built from TRBV28 and TRBJ2-3; D tentatively reads TRBD1 or TRBD2 (5 bases each). Germline loops: CDR1 MDHEN, CDR2 SYDVKM. With 1 base removed from V and 3 bases from J, the gap between germline ends came to 14 bases. This CDR3 spans 16 amino acids. This CDR3 reads CASSLLGVGSTDTQYF. CDR3 nucleotide sequence: TGTGCCAGCAGTTTATTGGGGGTCGGTAGTACAGATACGCAGTATTTT.

The chain has TRBV6-6 and TRBJ1-5; D perhaps matches TRBD1 (6 bases). Trimming took off 2 bases at V and 5 bases at J, with 10 bases between the two ends. From germline, CDR1 is MNHNY and CDR2 SVGAGI (reference sequence). This CDR3 has 14 residues. This CDR3 is CASSYGQSDQPQHF. The CDR3, as DNA: TGTGCCAGCAGTTACGGACAGTCCGATCAGCCCCAGCATTTT.

This clone was seen a single time. The chain recombines TRBV6-5 with TRBJ2-2; TRBD2 aligns across 7 bases. Per germline, CDR1 MNHEY and CDR2 SVGAGI. Trimming took 10 bases from V and 2 from J; bases not matched to a gene: 4. The CDR3 runs to 13 residues. Written as DNA, the CDR3 is TGTGCCACCGGACTAGATAACACCGGGGAGCTGTTTTTT. Protein sequence: CATGLDNTGELFF.

The chain is built from TRBV4-3 and TRBJ2-1; 11 nucleotides line up with TRBD2. Unmatched junction bases numbered 10, after V lost 4 bases and J lost 8 bases. The CDR3 runs 16 residues. Germline CDR1 and CDR2: LGHNA and YSLEER. The CDR3 protein is CASSPRLAGLSHEQFF. The CDR3 nucleotides are TGCGCCAGCAGCCCGCGACTAGCGGGACTCTCCCATGAGCAGTTCTTC.

The chain links TRBV4-1 to TRBJ2-2, with TRBD1 matching over 7 bases. In germline, CDR1 is MGHRA, CDR2 YSYEKL. After removal of 1 base from V and 6 bases from J, the junction contained 5 bases not matched to a gene. This CDR3 comprises 15 residues. This CDR3 reads CASSQVTGAPGELFF. CDR3 coding DNA: TGCGCCAGCAGCCAAGTAACAGGGGCACCCGGGGAGCTGTTTTTT.

The chain links TRBV27 to TRBJ2-3; 7 nucleotides align to TRBD2. CDR1 and CDR2 (germline): MNHEY, SMNVEV (reference sequence). The CDR3 length is 14 residues. V was pared by 4 bases and J by 6 bases, with 7 bases of the junction left unmatched. In DNA form, the CDR3 reads TGTGCCAGCAGTTGGGGCGGGAGTGGGGATACGCAGTATTTT. It is translated as CASSWGGSGDTQYF.

The genes are TRBV27 and TRBJ2-7, with TRBD1 as a possible D gene (6 bases). Germline V gene lookup returns CDR1 MNHEY and CDR2 SMNVEV (reference sequence). This CDR3 is built from 14 residues. Trimming took 0 bases from V and 6 from J, leaving 12 bases between them. The CDR3 sequence is CASSLSTGFTEQYF. The CDR3 DNA is TGTGCCAGCAGTTTATCGACAGGCTTCACCGAGCAGTACTTC.